The entry that follows covers one TCR beta chain sequence. Researchers ran the PCR with 60 Vbeta and 13 Jbeta primers. Profiling relied on immunoSEQ multiplex PCR, and the TCRdb table lists in-frame clones only, not all of them. The sample yields about 160,000 clones, 68% seen once. The sample belongs to a study of cytomegalovirus exposure and HLA in healthy donors. The CDR3 extends over 14 amino acids. The germline gives CDR1 SGDLS, CDR2 YYNGEE. The junction had 6 bases not matched to a gene; V was cut back by 4 bases and J by 6 bases. This receptor was obtained from a woman aged 40 to 50 in good health and CMV-seropositive. The sequencing input was PBMCs. The rearrangement uses TRBV9 and TRBJ1-1; 10 bases are a match to TRBD1. Here the CDR3 reads CASSRPGQGSEAFF. The DNA for the CDR3 is TGTGCCAGCAGCAGACCGGGACAGGGGTCTGAAGCTTTCTTT. Full variable domain (missing parts from reference TRBV9 and TRBJ1-1): DSGVTQTPKHLITATGQRVTLRCSPRSGDLSVYWYQQSLDQGLQFLIQYYNGEERAKGNILERFSAQQFPDLHSELNLSSLELGDSALYFCASSRPGQGSEAFFGQGTRLTVV.